This TCR beta chain was sequenced during a study of CD8 T cells in ankylosing spondylitis. A note on this clonotype: Its antigen is undetermined.

The CDR3 totals 16 residues. Germline CDR1 and CDR2: MNHEY and SVGEGT. Trimming removed 0 bases from V and 15 bases from J; junction bases left unmatched: 16. The TCR beta libraries were generated through quantitative 5'-RACE incorporating molecular barcodes. TCRdb re-called the 5' RACE reads through MiXCR, storing one row per CDR3 protein. The sample includes approximately 500,000 distinct CDR3 sequences, roughly 13% seen only once; the top ten take 6.5% to 7%. The study, taken as a whole, reports: Characteristic of ankylosing spondylitis blood, it appeared, was a TCR beta motif comprising several highly homologous variants.

This sequence originates from a male donor with ankylosing spondylitis. The sample consisted of blood, either unsorted or a sorted T cell fraction (not recorded which). This chain connects TRBV6-2 or TRBV6-3 to TRBJ2-1; 8 bases agree with TRBD2. CDR3: CASSYSLVTGGPSGFF. The CDR3 DNA follows: TGTGCCAGCAGTTACTCGTTGGTGACGGGAGGGCCATCCGGGTTCTTC.